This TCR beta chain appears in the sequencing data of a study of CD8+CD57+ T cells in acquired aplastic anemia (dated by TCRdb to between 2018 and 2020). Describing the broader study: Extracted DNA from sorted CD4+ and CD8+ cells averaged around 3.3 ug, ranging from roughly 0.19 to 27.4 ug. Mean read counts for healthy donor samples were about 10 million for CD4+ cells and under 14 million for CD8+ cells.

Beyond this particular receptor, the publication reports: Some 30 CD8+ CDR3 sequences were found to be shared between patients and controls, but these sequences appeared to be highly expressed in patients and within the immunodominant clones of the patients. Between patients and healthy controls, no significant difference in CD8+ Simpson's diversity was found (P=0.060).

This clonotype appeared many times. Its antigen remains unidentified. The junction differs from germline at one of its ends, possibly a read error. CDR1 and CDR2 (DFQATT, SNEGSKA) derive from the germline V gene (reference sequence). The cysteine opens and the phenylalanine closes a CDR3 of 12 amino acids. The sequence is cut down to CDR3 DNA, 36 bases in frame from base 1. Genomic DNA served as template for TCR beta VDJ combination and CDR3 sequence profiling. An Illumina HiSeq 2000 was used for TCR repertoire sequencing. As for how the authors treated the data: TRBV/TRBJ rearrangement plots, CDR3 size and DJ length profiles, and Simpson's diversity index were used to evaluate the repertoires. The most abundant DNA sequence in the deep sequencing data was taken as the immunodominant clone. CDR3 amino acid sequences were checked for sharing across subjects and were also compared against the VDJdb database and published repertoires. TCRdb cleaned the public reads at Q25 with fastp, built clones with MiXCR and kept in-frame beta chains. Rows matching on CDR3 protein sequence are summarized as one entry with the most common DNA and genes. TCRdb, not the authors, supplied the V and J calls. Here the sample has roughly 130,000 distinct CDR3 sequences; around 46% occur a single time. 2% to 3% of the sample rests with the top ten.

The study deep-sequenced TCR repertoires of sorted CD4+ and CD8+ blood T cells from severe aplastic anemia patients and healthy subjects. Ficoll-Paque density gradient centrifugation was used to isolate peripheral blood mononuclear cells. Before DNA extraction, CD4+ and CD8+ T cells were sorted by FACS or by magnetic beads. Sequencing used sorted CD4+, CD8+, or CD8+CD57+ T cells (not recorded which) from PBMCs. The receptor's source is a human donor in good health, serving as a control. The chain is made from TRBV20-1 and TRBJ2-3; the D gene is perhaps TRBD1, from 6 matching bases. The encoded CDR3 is CSARGSTGTQYF. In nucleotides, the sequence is TGCAGTGCCAGGGGCTCCACAGGTACGCAGTATTTT.